These 30 T cell receptor beta chains were all obtained from the same sample, sequenced in a study of cytomegalovirus exposure and HLA in healthy donors. PCR employed 60 Vbeta and 13 Jbeta primers. The table came from immunoSEQ multiplex PCR; TCRdb's copy has only in-frame clones and leaves some out. Seen here are roughly 200,000 clones, roughly 90% observed once, and the top ten hold less than 0.35%. Input material: PBMCs. Every receptor here comes from a woman aged 25 to 39 in good health and CMV-seronegative.

This clone was detected only a few times. V and J are TRBV28 and TRBJ1-1; TRBD1 agrees at 8 bases. CDR1 and CDR2 from the germline V gene are MDHEN and SYDVKM. The trim removed 4 bases at V and 4 bases at J, leaving 17 bases unmatched. The CDR3 covers 18 residues. CDR3 sequence (DNA): TGTGCCAGCAGTTCGCACAGGGGGTCTTTTGGTGGGGGCACTGAAGCTTTCTTT. This sequence encodes CASSSHRGSFGGGTEAFF. Together with reference TRBV28 and TRBJ1-1, the CDR3 gives the full variable domain: DVKVTQSSRYLVKRTGEKVFLECVQDMDHENMFWYRQDPGLGLRLIYFSYDVKMKEKGDIPEGYSVSREKKERFSLILESASTNQTSMYLCASSSHRGSFGGGTEAFFGQGTRLTVV.

In this sample, this clone turned up once. This chain links TRBV28 with TRBJ1-2; a possible D gene is TRBD1 (5 bases). V lost 6 bases and J 2 bases, leaving 10 bases between the germline ends. The CDR3 runs 13 residues. Germline lookup yields CDR1 MDHEN and CDR2 SYDVKM. Written as DNA, the CDR3 is TGTGCCAGCAGCCTCCCAGGGAACTATGGCTACACCTTC. It is translated as CASSLPGNYGYTF.

The chain couples TRBV5-5 to TRBJ2-3; 8 bases match TRBD1. This CDR3 is built from 16 residues. Germline V gene lookup returns CDR1 SGHKS and CDR2 YYEKEE (reference sequence). After removal of 3 bases from V and 5 bases from J, the junction contained 11 bases not matched to a gene. CDR3 sequence reads: CASSSTWTGNGDTQYF. For the CDR3, the DNA is TGTGCCAGCAGCTCCACTTGGACAGGGAATGGAGATACGCAGTATTTT. The entire variable domain, with the rest obtained from reference TRBV5-5 and TRBJ2-3, is as follows: DAGVTQSPTHLIKTRGQQVTLRCSPISGHKSVSWYQQVLGQGPQFIFQYYEKEERGRGNFPDRFSARQFPNYSSELNVNALLLGDSALYLCASSSTWTGNGDTQYFGPGTRLTVL.

The V gene is TRBV2, the J gene TRBJ2-5, with D unclear. V was shortened by 0 bases and J by 5 bases, with 10 bases between the two germline ends. This CDR3 region has 14 residues. CDR1 and CDR2 (germline): SNHLY, FYNNEI. CDR3 DNA sequence: TGTGCCAGCAGTGAAGCGCCAGGCCGGGAGACCCAGTACTTC. Translating it yields CASSEAPGRETQYF.

This clone came up a few times. This chain links TRBV2 with TRBJ2-1; TRBD2 agrees at 9 bases. This CDR3 is built from 17 residues. Germline V lookup: CDR1 SNHLY, CDR2 FYNNEI. The ends lost 8 bases at V and 10 bases at J; junction bases unmatched: 21. The CDR3 loop is CASQIHKRGAPRGEQFF. The CDR3 DNA sequence: TGTGCCAGCCAGATACATAAGCGGGGGGCCCCCCGGGGGGAGCAGTTCTTC.

In nucleotides, the CDR3 is TGTGCCAGCAGCACCACCCGCTCACTAGCGGGAGAATTCCGCGAGCAGTACTTC. Translated, it gives CASSTTRSLAGEFREQYF. V and J are TRBV11-3 and TRBJ2-5, with 11 bases that match TRBD2. The J call is uncertain, as TRBJ2-7 better fits the DNA end. This CDR3 comprises 18 residues. From germline, CDR1 is SGHNT and CDR2 YENEEA.

V usage is TRBV7-2 and J usage is TRBJ1-1; 9 bases agree with TRBD1. J lost 4 bases, V lost 5 bases, and 11 bases had no gene match. The CDR3 is 16 amino acids. The V gene's germline CDR1 is SGHTA and CDR2 FQGNSA. The CDR3 bases are TGTGCCAGCAGCGAACAGGGGGCGGCGGGAGTCACTGAAGCTTTCTTT. It is translated as CASSEQGAAGVTEAFF. Full variable domain (remainder filled in from reference TRBV7-2 and TRBJ1-1): GAGVSQSPSNKVTEKGKDVELRCDPISGHTALYWYRQSLGQGLEFLIYFQGNSAPDKSGLPSDRFSAERTGGSVSTLTIQRTQQEDSAVYLCASSEQGAAGVTEAFFGQGTRLTVV.

In its sample, this clone was seen once. The chain combines TRBV5-1 with TRBJ2-2; D possibly corresponds to TRBD1 (5 bases). V dropped 5 bases and J dropped 4 bases, with 15 bases sitting between them. The CDR3 runs 15 residues. The germline V gene has CDR1 SGHRS and CDR2 YFSETQ. This CDR3 reads CASSLTWGLTGELFF. In DNA form, the CDR3 reads TGCGCCAGCAGTTTAACTTGGGGCCTCACCGGGGAGCTGTTTTTT.

The gene calls are TRBV5-7 and TRBJ2-5; no clear D. TRBV5-7 is sorted into the ORF group, with uncertain function. Trimming left V 7 bases short and J 5 bases short, with 9 bases between. This CDR3 is 11 amino acids long. CDR3 coding DNA: TGTGCCAGCCCGGGTGGGGAGACCCAGTACTTC. It encodes CASPGGETQYF.

The gene calls are TRBV27 and TRBJ2-2, with D perhaps TRBD2 (5 bases). Germline CDR1 reads MNHEY; CDR2 reads SMNVEV (reference sequence). This CDR3 is built from 15 residues. V was shortened by 6 bases and J by 0 bases, with 11 bases between the two germline ends. In DNA, the CDR3 is TGTGCCAGCAGCTTGCTGGGAGCGAACACCGGGGAGCTGTTTTTT. Translation gives CASSLLGANTGELFF.

The J gene is TRBJ1-1, the V gene TRBV28; D is perhaps TRBD1 (5 bases). V lost 5 bases and J 7 bases, leaving 11 bases between the germline ends. This CDR3 region has 12 residues. The germline CDR1 and CDR2 sequences are MDHEN and SYDVKM. CDR3 nucleotide sequence: TGTGCCAGCAGTCCCCCGGGGGTTGAAGCTTTCTTT. This translates into CASSPPGVEAFF. Looking up the rest from reference TRBV28 and TRBJ1-1 gives the full variable domain: DVKVTQSSRYLVKRTGEKVFLECVQDMDHENMFWYRQDPGLGLRLIYFSYDVKMKEKGDIPEGYSVSREKKERFSLILESASTNQTSMYLCASSPPGVEAFFGQGTRLTVV.

The V call is TRBV9, the J call TRBJ2-7; D is unclear. Germline assignment: CDR1 SGDLS and CDR2 YYNGEE. The CDR3 sequence is 13 residues long. V dropped 0 bases and J dropped 6 bases, with 10 bases sitting between them. The CDR3 nucleotides read TGTGCCAGCAGCGTAGTAGGAGAATCCGAGCAGTACTTC. Its translation is CASSVVGESEQYF.

The chain links TRBV19 to TRBJ2-1; 7 bases fit TRBD2. Losses at the gene ends were 3 bases for V and 7 bases for J; bases not matched to a gene: 12. The CDR3 runs 16 residues. From germline, CDR1 is LNHDA and CDR2 SQIVND (reference sequence). CDR3 nucleotides: TGTGCCAGTAGTATTCTGGTGGGGGAGGGCCGGAATGAGCAGTTCTTC. This translates into CASSILVGEGRNEQFF.

This clone turned up a few times. The chain uses TRBV5-1 and TRBJ2-2, with 7 positions matching TRBD2. The CDR3 is 14 residues long. Trimming at V came to 3 bases and at J to 5 bases, leaving 4 bases not matched to a gene. Germline assignment: CDR1 SGHRS and CDR2 YFSETQ. This CDR3 is CASSWGGETGELFF. In nucleotides, the CDR3 is TGCGCCAGCAGCTGGGGGGGAGAAACCGGGGAGCTGTTTTTT. Combining the CDR3 with reference TRBV5-1 and TRBJ2-2 gives the whole variable domain KAGVTQTPRYLIKTRGQQVTLSCSPISGHRSVSWYQQTPGQGLQFLFEYFSETQRNKGNFPGRFSGRQFSNSRSEMNVSTLELGDSALYLCASSWGGETGELFFGEGSRLTVL.

This rearrangement joins TRBV7-3 to TRBJ2-1, with 9 positions matching TRBD2. V trimming: 1 base; J trimming: 5 bases; junction bases outside the gene matches: 6. The CDR3 runs to 16 residues. CDR1 and CDR2 from the germline V gene are SGHTA and FQGTGA. CDR3 coding DNA: TGTGCCAGCAGCTTAAACGCGGGAGGGCCGCACAATGAGCAGTTCTTC. It codes for CASSLNAGGPHNEQFF.

The CDR3, as DNA: TGTGCCAGCAGTTACTTGAGGAACACTGAAGCTTTCTTT. The encoded protein is CASSYLRNTEAFF. V usage is TRBV6-5 and J usage is TRBJ1-1; no definite D call. V lost 1 base and J lost 1, with 4 bases in between. The germline V gene encodes CDR1 MNHEY and CDR2 SVGAGI. The CDR3 is 13 amino acids.

The CDR3 loop reads CSAFQSDGNTDTQYF. DNA for the CDR3: TGCAGCGCTTTCCAGTCAGATGGCAACACAGATACGCAGTATTTT. The chain employs TRBV29-1 and TRBJ2-3; D is undetermined. CDR1 is SQVTM and CDR2 is ANQGSEA in the germline V gene. The CDR3 spans 15 residues. Deletions cut 7 bases from V and 2 bases from J, with 19 bases between.

CDR3 bases: TGCGCCAGCAGCTCACTCACAGGGTCTGGGGCCAACGTCCTGACTTTC. This encodes CASSSLTGSGANVLTF. The V and J genes are TRBV5-1 and TRBJ2-6; tentative D call: TRBD1 (6 bases). Germline V lookup: CDR1 SGHRS, CDR2 YFSETQ. This CDR3 is 16 amino acids long. Trimming removed 3 bases at V and 1 base at J, with 11 bases between.

The genes are TRBV5-1 and TRBJ2-5, with 8 nucleotides matching TRBD2. V lost 4 bases and J lost 5; bases outside the gene matches: 16. Germline V gene sequence: CDR1 SGHRS, CDR2 YFSETQ. The CDR3 spans 17 residues. CDR3 bases: TGCGCCAGCAGCCAAACTAGCGGCCGGATGTCAGGGGAGACCCAGTACTTC. Residues: CASSQTSGRMSGETQYF.

The CDR3 coding sequence is TGCGCCAGCAGCCCGGGATTAGCGGGAGGTAAAGCCTACGAGCAGTACTTC. Its translation is CASSPGLAGGKAYEQYF. The V gene is TRBV4-1, the J gene TRBJ2-7, with 10 bases fitting TRBD2. Germline-derived CDR1 and CDR2 are MGHRA and YSYEKL. Trimming took 4 bases from V and 2 from J; bases not matched to a gene: 11. The length of the CDR3 is 17 residues.

This clone was detected once. V usage is TRBV5-4 and J usage is TRBJ1-5; D is undetermined. CDR1 and CDR2 from the germline V gene are SGHNT and YYREEE (reference sequence). The CDR3 contains 15 residues. V gave up 4 bases and J gave up 9 bases, with 20 bases separating them. The CDR3 here is CASSLDPSEGRPQHF. For the CDR3, the DNA is TGTGCCAGCAGCCTGGACCCCTCCGAGGGTCGGCCCCAGCATTTT.

The genes are TRBV7-2 and TRBJ2-7; possible D gene TRBD2, 7 bases. With 5 bases removed from V and 7 bases from J, the gap between germline ends came to 18 bases. CDR1 SGHTA and CDR2 FQGNSA come from the germline V gene. CDR3 size: 14 residues. CDR3 amino acids: CASSRGRGSYEQYF. Written as DNA, the CDR3 is TGTGCCAGCAGCCGGGGGAGGGGGTCATATGAGCAGTACTTC.

J is TRBJ2-7 and V is TRBV27, with TRBD2 matching over 7 bases. Germline lookup yields CDR1 MNHEY and CDR2 SMNVEV (reference sequence). The CDR3 loop spans 14 amino acids. V lost 0 bases and J lost 3; bases outside the gene matches: 2. CDR3 residues: CASSLSGGGYEQYF. The CDR3 region has the DNA TGTGCCAGCAGTTTATCGGGGGGGGGCTACGAGCAGTACTTC.

The chain uses TRBV5-4 and TRBJ2-7; D may be TRBD1 (5 bases). The CDR3 extends over 14 amino acids. Germline loops: CDR1 SGHNT, CDR2 YYREEE (reference sequence). Trimming pared 7 bases from V and 2 bases from J, leaving 16 bases between. The CDR3 DNA sequence: TGTGCCAGCTCGACCCAGGGTTTCCCCTACGAGCAGTACTTC. Translating gives CASSTQGFPYEQYF.

V and J are TRBV30 and TRBJ2-7; TRBD1 is a possible D gene (6 bases). Trimming stripped 3 bases from V and 5 bases from J, with 11 bases between. Germline V gene sequence: CDR1 GTSNPN, CDR2 SVGIG (reference sequence). This CDR3 spans 12 amino acids. CDR3 nucleotide sequence: TGTGCCTGGAGAACACAGGGCCACGAGCAGTACTTC. Amino acids: CAWRTQGHEQYF.

The J gene is TRBJ2-5, the V gene TRBV5-4; 9 bases are a match to TRBD1. The CDR3 has 15 amino acids. The germline gives CDR1 SGHNT, CDR2 YYREEE (reference sequence). Trimming removed 5 bases from V and 1 base from J; junction bases left unmatched: 6. CDR3 coding DNA: TGTGCCAGCAGATCGGGACAGGGAATCCAAGAGACCCAGTACTTC. Translated: CASRSGQGIQETQYF.

This clone has a single count. The chain links TRBV7-3 to TRBJ2-1; 15 bases align to TRBD2. Germline V gene lookup returns CDR1 SGHTA and CDR2 FQGTGA. CDR3 length: 16 amino acids. The J segment lost 7 bases and the V segment lost 2 bases, leaving 3 bases of the junction unmatched. CDR3 bases: TGTGCCAGCAGCTTATCCGGGACTAGCGGGGGGAATGAGCAGTTCTTC. This encodes CASSLSGTSGGNEQFF.

V gene TRBV7-6 combines with J gene TRBJ1-1; D unresolved. The germline V gene has CDR1 SGHVS and CDR2 FNYEAQ. The germline V and J ends were trimmed by 5 bases and 1 base, with 14 bases remaining between them. This CDR3 is 15 amino acids long. The CDR3 here is CASSPQLRQNTEAFF. The CDR3 DNA reads TGTGCCAGCAGCCCCCAGCTGCGACAGAACACTGAAGCTTTCTTT.

This clone was counted a single time. The chain combines TRBV5-4 with TRBJ2-2; the match to TRBD1 covers 7 bases. V trimming: 4 bases; J trimming: 6 bases; junction bases outside the gene matches: 12. The CDR3 covers 16 residues. Germline V gene sequence: CDR1 SGHNT, CDR2 YYREEE (reference sequence). The CDR3 reads CASSIPGQVGSGELFF. The CDR3 DNA follows: TGTGCCAGCAGCATTCCTGGACAGGTTGGTTCCGGGGAGCTGTTTTTT.

This rearrangement joins TRBV27 to TRBJ2-5; 8 bases are shared with TRBD2. This CDR3 region has 16 residues. CDR1 is MNHEY, CDR2 SMNVEV, per germline (reference sequence). The J segment lost 2 bases and the V segment lost 7 bases, leaving 12 bases of the junction unmatched. CDR3 DNA sequence: TGTGCCAGCAAGGGAAAAGCGGGGGATCTTCAAGAGACCCAGTACTTC. Translated, it gives CASKGKAGDLQETQYF.